This T cell receptor (beta chain) was recovered during a study of blood T cell repertoires in COVID-19. Study in general: COVID-19 samples from acute and convalescent phases originated in the United States, Italy and Spain. PBMCs, B-cell-depleted T cells, or T cells provided the cDNA or gDNA that made up the material.

Authors' methods: Counts of nucleated cells, estimated from reference gene primer amplification, were obtained. Only in-frame clones appear in the TCRdb table, and some are missing; sequencing was by immunoSEQ multiplex PCR. From that table come the V and J calls and clone size; the DNA was used to work out D and trimming. The table has approximately 150,000 clones, about 83% seen once. CDR1 is DFQATT and CDR2 is SNEGSKA in the germline V gene (reference sequence). Trimming cost V 3 bases and J 1 base, with 18 bases left between them. The CDR3 runs to 16 residues. Sequenced sample: peripheral blood. This TCR was recovered from a man aged 50 to 60 with acute or convalescent COVID-19. The J gene is TRBJ2-5, the V gene TRBV20-1; weak D call: TRBD2 (7 bases). CDR3 nucleotide sequence: TGCAGTGCTAGTGAAGGTGGTGGGGGGGCCCAAGAGACCCAGTACTTC. Encoded protein: CSASEGGGGAQETQYF.